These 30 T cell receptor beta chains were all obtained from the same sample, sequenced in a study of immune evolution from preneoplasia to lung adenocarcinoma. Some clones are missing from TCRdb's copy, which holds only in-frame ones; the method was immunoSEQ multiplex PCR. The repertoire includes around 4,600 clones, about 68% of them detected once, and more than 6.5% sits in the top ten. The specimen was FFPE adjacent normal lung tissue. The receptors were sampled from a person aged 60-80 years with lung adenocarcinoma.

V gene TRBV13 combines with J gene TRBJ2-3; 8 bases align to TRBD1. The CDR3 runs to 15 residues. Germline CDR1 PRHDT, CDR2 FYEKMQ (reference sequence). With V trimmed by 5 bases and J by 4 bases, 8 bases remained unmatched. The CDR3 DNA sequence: TGTGCCAGCAGCCCTCGGACAGGGTCATCAGATACGCAGTATTTT. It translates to CASSPRTGSSDTQYF.

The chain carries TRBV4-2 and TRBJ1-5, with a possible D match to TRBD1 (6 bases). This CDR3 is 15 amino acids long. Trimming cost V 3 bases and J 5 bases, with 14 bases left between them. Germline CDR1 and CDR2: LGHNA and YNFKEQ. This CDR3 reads CASSQRGDIYQPQHF. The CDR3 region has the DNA TGTGCCAGCAGCCAGAGGGGGGACATTTATCAGCCCCAGCATTTT.

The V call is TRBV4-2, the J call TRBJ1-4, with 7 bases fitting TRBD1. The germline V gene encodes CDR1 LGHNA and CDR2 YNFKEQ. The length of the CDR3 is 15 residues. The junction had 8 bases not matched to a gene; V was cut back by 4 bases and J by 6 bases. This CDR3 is CASSLRQGRDEKLFF. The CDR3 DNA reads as TGTGCCAGCAGCCTAAGACAGGGACGAGATGAAAAACTGTTTTTT.

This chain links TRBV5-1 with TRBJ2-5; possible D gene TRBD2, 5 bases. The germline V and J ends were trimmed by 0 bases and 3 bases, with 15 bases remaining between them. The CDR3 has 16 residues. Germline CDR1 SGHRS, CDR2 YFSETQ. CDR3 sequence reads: CASSLGGSSTEETQYF. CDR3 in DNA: TGCGCCAGCAGCTTGGGTGGGTCTAGCACCGAAGAGACCCAGTACTTC.

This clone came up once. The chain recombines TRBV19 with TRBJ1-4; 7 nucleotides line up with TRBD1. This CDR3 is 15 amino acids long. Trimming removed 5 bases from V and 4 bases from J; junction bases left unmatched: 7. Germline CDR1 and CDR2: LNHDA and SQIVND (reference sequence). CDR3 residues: CASSGRTGVNEKLFF. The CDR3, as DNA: TGTGCCAGTAGTGGCCGGACAGGCGTTAATGAAAAACTGTTTTTT.

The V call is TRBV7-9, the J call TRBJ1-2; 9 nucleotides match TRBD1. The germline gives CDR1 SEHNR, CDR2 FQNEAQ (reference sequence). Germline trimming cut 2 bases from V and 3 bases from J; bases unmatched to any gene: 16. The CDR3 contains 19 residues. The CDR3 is CASSLFTGTGLNSDYGYTF. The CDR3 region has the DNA TGTGCCAGCAGCTTATTCACCGGGACAGGGCTTAACTCGGACTATGGCTACACCTTC.

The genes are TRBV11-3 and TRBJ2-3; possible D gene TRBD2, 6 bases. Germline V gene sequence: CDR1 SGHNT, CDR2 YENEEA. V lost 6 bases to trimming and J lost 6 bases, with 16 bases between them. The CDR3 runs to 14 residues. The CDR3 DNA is TGTGCCAGCAGAGAGGAGGGGTTCGGCGATACGCAGTATTTT. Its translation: CASREEGFGDTQYF.

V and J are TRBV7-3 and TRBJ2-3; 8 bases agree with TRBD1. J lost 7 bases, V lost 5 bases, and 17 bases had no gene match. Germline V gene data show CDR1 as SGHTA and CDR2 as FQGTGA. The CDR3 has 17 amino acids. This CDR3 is CASSPLSGTGGMNTQYF. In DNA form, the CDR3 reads TGTGCCAGCAGCCCCCTCTCCGGGACAGGAGGAATGAATACGCAGTATTTT.

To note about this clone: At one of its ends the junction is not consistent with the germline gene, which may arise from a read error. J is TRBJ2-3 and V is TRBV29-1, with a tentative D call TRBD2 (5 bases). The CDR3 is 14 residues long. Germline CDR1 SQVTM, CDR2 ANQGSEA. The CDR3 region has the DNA TGTAGCGTTGTGGCGCAGGACGGCACAGATACGCAGTATTTT. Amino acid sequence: CSVVAQDGTDTQYF.

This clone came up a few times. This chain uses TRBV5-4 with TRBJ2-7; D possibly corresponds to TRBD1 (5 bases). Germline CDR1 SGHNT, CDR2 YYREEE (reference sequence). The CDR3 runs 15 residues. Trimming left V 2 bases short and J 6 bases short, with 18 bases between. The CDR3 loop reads CASSLGAGPAGEQYF. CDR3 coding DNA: TGTGCCAGCAGCTTAGGGGCCGGACCCGCCGGCGAGCAGTACTTC.

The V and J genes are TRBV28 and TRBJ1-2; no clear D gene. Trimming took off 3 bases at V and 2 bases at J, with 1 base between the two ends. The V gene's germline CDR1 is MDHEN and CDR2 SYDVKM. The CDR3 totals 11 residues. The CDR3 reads CASSFNYGYTF. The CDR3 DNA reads TGTGCCAGCAGTTTCAACTATGGCTACACCTTC.

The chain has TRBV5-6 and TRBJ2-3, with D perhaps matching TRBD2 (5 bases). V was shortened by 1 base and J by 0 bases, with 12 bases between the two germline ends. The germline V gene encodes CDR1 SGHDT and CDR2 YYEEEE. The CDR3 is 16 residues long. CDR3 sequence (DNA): TGTGCCAGCAGCTTGATACTAGGTACTAGCACAGATACGCAGTATTTT. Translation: CASSLILGTSTDTQYF.

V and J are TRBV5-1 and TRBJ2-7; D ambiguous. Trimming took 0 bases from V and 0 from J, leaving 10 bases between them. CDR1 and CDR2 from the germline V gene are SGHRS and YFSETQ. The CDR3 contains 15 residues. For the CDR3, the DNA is TGCGCCAGCAGCTTGGTATCTCCCAGCTCCTACGAGCAGTACTTC. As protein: CASSLVSPSSYEQYF.

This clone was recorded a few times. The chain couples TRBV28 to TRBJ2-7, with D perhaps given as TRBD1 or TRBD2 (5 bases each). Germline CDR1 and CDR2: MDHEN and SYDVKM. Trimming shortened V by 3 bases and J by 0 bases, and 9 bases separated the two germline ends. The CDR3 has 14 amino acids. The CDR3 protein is CASSFEGFSYEQYF. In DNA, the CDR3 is TGTGCCAGCAGTTTTGAGGGGTTCTCCTACGAGCAGTACTTC.

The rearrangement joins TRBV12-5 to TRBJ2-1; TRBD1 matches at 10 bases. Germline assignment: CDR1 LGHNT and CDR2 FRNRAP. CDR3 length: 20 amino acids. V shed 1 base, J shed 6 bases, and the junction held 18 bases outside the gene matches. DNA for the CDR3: TGTGCTAGTGGTTTGGAACTGGCGTCCATCGACAGGGGGCGCAGCAATGAGCAGTTCTTC. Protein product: CASGLELASIDRGRSNEQFF.

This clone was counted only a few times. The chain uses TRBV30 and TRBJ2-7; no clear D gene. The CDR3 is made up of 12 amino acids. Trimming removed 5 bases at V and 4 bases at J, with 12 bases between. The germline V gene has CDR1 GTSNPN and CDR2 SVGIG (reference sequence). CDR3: CAWGRKGYEQYF. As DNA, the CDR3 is TGTGCCTGGGGACGGAAGGGTTACGAGCAGTACTTC.

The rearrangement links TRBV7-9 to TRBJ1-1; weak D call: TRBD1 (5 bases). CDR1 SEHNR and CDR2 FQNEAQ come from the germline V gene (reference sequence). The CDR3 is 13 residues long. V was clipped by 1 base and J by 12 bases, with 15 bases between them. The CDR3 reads CASSLVNRGETFF. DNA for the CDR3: TGTGCCAGCAGCTTAGTAAACCGGGGGGAAACTTTCTTT.

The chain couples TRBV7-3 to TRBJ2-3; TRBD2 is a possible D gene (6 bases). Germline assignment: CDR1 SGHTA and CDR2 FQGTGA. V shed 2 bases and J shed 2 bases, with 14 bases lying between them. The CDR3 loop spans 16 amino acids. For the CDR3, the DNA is TGTGCCAGCAGCTTATTCGGCGGGGCAGCCACAGATACGCAGTATTTT. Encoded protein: CASSLFGGAATDTQYF. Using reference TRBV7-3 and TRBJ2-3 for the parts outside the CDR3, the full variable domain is GAGVSQTPSNKVTEKGKYVELRCDPISGHTALYWYRQSLGQGPEFLIYFQGTGAADDSGLPNDRFFAVRPEGSVSTLKIQRTERGDSAVYLCASSLFGGAATDTQYFGPGTRLTVL.

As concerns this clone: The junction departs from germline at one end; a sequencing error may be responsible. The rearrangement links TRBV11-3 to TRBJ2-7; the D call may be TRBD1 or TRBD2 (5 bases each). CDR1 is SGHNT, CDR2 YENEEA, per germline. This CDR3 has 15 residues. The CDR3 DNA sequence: TGTACCAGCAGCCTTGGCGAGGGGCCGTCCTACGAGCAGTACTTC. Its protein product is CTSSLGEGPSYEQYF.

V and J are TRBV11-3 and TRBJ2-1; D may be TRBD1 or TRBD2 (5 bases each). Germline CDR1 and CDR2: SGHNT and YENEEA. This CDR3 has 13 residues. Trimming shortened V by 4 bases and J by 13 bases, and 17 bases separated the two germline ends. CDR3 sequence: CASSYTLTGAQFF. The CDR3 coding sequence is TGTGCCAGCAGCTACACCCTAACCGGGGCCCAGTTCTTC.

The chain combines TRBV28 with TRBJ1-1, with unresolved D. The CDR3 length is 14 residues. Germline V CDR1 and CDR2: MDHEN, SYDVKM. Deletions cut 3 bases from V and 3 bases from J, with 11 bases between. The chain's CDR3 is CASSFPIEDTEAFF. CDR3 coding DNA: TGTGCCAGCAGTTTTCCCATCGAGGACACTGAAGCTTTCTTT.

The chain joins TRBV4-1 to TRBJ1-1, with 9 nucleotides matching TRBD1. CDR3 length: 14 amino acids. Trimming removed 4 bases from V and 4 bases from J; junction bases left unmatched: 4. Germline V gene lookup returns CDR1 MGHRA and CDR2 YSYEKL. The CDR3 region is CASSRDRVSTEAFF. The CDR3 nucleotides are TGCGCCAGCAGCCGGGACAGGGTCAGCACTGAAGCTTTCTTT.

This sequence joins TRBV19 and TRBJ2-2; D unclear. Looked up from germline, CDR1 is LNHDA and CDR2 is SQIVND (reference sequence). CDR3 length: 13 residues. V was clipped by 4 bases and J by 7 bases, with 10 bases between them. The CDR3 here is CASSSTFGGELFF. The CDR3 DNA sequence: TGTGCCAGTAGTAGCACCTTCGGCGGGGAGCTGTTTTTT.

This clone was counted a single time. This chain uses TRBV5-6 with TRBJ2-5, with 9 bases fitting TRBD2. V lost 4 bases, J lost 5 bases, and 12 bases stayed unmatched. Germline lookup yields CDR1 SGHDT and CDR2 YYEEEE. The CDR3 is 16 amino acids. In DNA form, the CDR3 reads TGTGCCAGCAGCCCGACGGCGGGAGGGCCCGGGGAGACCCAGTACTTC. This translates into CASSPTAGGPGETQYF.

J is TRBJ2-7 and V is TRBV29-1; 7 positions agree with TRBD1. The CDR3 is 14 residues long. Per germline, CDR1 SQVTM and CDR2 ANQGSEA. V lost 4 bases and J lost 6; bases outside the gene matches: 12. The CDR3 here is CSVGGWDRDSEQYF. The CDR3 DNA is TGCAGCGTTGGAGGTTGGGACAGAGACTCCGAGCAGTACTTC.

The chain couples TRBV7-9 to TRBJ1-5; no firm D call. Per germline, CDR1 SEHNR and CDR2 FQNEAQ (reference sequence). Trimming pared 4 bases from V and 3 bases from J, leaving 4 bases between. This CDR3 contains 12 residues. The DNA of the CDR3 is TGTGCCAGCAGCTCCTTCAATCAGCCCCAGCATTTT. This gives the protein CASSSFNQPQHF.

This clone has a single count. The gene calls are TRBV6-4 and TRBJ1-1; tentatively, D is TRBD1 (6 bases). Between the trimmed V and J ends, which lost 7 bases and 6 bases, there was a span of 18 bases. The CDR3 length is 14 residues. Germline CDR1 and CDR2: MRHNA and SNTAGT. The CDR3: CASTPRQGSPEAFF. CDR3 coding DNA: TGTGCCAGCACCCCCCGGCAGGGGTCCCCTGAAGCTTTCTTT.

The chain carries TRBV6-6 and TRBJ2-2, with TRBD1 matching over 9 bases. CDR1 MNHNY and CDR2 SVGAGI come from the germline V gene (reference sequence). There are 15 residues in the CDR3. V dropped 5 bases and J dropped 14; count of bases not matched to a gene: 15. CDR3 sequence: CASSPAGQGLLGLFF. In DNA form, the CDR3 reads TGTGCCAGCAGTCCGGCGGGACAGGGCCTTCTTGGACTGTTTTTT.

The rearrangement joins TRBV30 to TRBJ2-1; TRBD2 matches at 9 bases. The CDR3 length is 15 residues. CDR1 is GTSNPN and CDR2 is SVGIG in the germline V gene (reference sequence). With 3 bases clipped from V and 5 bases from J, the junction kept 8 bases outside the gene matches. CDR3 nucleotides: TGTGCCTGGAGGATAGCGGGAGTTAGTAACAATGAGCAGTTCTTC. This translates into CAWRIAGVSNNEQFF.

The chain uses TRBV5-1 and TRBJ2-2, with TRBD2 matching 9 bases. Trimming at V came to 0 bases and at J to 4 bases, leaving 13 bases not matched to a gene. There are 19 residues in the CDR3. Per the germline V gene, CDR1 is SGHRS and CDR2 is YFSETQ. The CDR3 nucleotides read TGCGCCAGCAGCTTGGGGATTAGCGGGGGAGCCCGGGGCACCGGGGAGCTGTTTTTT. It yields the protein CASSLGISGGARGTGELFF.